Listed here is a single T cell receptor beta chain. Its antigen is undetermined. The source of the sample is a study of cytomegalovirus exposure and HLA in healthy donors. General study results and limits: In a later analysis, V- and J-gene trimming of beta chains associated with a DCLRE1C missense variant, replicated independently. A later analysis linked 16,951 TCR beta sequences to HLA alleles at 0.05 false discovery rate. In a later analysis, several top co-occurrence clusters appeared linked to parvovirus B19, influenza, CMV and Epstein-Barr virus.

V lost 8 bases, J lost 9 bases, and 12 bases stayed unmatched. Germline assignment: CDR1 SNHLY and CDR2 FYNNEI. There are 15 residues in the CDR3. In nominal health when sampled, donors likely had unrecorded immune exposures nonetheless. Vbeta (60) and Jbeta (13) primers were used in the PCR. Clones were sequenced by immunoSEQ multiplex PCR, and TCRdb holds only the in-frame ones, with some missing. Here the sample spans about 94,000 clones, about 76% being singletons. Sample: PBMCs. The chain links TRBV2 to TRBJ2-1; 11 nucleotides agree with TRBD2. The clonotype comes from a man in his forties in good health and CMV-seropositive. The CDR3 region has the DNA TGTGCCAGCTCGAAAAGGGTAGCGGGGGGGCCTGAGCAGTTCTTC. Its protein is CASSKRVAGGPEQFF.